This entry describes one TCR beta chain. The antigen remains undetermined. Repertoires were generated with immunoSEQ multiplex PCR, while TCRdb's copy carries only in-frame clones and drops some. The sample lists around 94,000 clones, 80% seen once, with 17% in the top ten. The data derive from a study of Ad26.COV2.S vaccination and SARS-CoV-2 variants. The study, taken as a whole, reports: Marked by substantial breadth, spike-specific CD8+ and CD4+ T cell responses were reportedly seen after vaccination.

Looked up from germline, CDR1 is MDHEN and CDR2 is SYDVKM. This CDR3 contains 14 residues. Trimming took off 2 bases at V and 0 bases at J, with 7 bases between the two ends. Sequenced material: peripheral blood, taken after recovery from COVID-19. The chain is built from TRBV28 and TRBJ1-2; D unresolved. This clonotype was obtained from a human donor who had recovered from COVID-19. The CDR3: CASSLGGANYGYTF. The CDR3 bases are TGTGCCAGCAGTTTAGGCGGAGCTAACTATGGCTACACCTTC.